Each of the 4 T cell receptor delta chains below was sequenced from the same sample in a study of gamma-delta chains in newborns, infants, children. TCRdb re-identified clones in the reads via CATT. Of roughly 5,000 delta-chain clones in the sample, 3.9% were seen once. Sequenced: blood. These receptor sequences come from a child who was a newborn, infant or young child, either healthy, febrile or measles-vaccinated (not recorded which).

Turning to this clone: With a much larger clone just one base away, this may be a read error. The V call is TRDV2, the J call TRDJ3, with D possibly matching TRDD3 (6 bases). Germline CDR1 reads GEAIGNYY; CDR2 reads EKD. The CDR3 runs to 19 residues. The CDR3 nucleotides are TGTGCCTGTGACACCGCATGGGGGGAAAGCTCCCGGGACACCCGACAGATGTTTTTC. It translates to CACDTAWGESSRDTRQMFF.

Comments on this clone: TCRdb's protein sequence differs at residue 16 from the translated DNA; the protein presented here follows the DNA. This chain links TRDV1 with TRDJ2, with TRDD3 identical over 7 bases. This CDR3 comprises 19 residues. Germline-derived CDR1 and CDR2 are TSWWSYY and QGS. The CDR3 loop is CALGELALLAWGPTARLFF. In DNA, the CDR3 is TGTGCTCTTGGGGAACTAGCCCTTCTAGCCTGGGGGCCGACAGCACGACTCTTCTTT.

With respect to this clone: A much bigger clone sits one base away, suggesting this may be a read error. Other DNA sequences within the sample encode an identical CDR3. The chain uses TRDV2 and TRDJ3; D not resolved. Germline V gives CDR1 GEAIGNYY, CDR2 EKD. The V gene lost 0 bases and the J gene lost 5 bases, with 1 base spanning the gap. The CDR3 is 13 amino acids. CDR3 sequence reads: CACDTRDTRQMFF. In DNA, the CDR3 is TGTGCCTGTGACACCCGGGACACCCGACAGATGTTTTTC.

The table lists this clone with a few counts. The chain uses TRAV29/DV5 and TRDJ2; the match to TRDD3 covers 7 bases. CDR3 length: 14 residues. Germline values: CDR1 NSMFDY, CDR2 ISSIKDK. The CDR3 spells CSESPGGLTAQLFF. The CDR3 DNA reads TGTTCCGAAAGCCCTGGGGGCCTCACAGCACAACTCTTCTTT. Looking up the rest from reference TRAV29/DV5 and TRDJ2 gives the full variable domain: DQQVKQNSPSLSVQEGRISILNCDYTNSMFDYFLWYKKYPAEGPTFLISISSIKDKNEDGRFTVFLNKSAKHLSLHIVPSQPGDSAVYFCSESPGGLTAQLFFGKGTQLIVEP.